This T cell receptor beta chain was identified in a study of T cell repertoires in aging, cancer and after chemotherapy. Study in general: Repeat sampling of healthy donors over several months to years showed clear clonal overlap.

Findings and caveats of the study: In healthy donors, age-related TCR diversity loss mainly reflected lost richness. Age-matched healthy donors had significantly more diverse, less clonal blood TCR repertoires than untreated cancer patients.

Comments on this clonotype: Its antigen is currently unknown.

Amplification of TCR beta used genomic DNA extracted from peripheral blood. Rearranged V-D-J TRB sequences were amplified with a mixed TRB-A/B primer pool. A single record per CDR3 protein comes from TCRdb applying MiXCR to the multiplex PCR reads. The sample holds about 17,000 distinct CDR3 sequences, over 45% seen once. Trimming removed 4 bases from V and 2 bases from J; junction bases left unmatched: 4. Germline V gives CDR1 LNHDA, CDR2 SQIVND (reference sequence). The CDR3 has 15 residues. Sequencing was performed on blood. This chain connects TRBV19 to TRBJ2-3, with 9 bases matching TRBD2. This sequence originates from a human donor in good health. This chain's CDR3 is CASSTKREVTDTQYF. The CDR3 DNA sequence: TGTGCCAGTAGTACCAAGCGGGAGGTCACAGATACGCAGTATTTT.